This T cell receptor (beta chain) originates from a study of T cell repertoires in cytomegalovirus infection. Regarding the study as a whole: Accumulated public TCR beta family frequency recognized individuals carrying CMV together with the relevant HLA. It was HLA-C-restricted CMV-specific TCR beta clonotypes that dominated the response ex vivo.

Notes on this clonotype: Its target is unknown.

One entry per CDR3 protein results from TCRdb running MiXCR on the reads. The sample contains 250,000 to 300,000 distinct CDR3 sequences, over 15% of which appear only once. V trimming: 0 bases; J trimming: 11 bases; junction bases outside the gene matches: 2. The CDR3 sequence is 12 residues long. CDR1 and CDR2 from the germline V gene are MNHEY and SVGEGT. The rearrangement uses TRBV6-2 or TRBV6-3 and TRBJ1-2, with TRBD1 matching 8 bases. This sequence originates from a human donor in good health (CMV status not recorded). Some clones in this sample may be carry-over from other donors' samples. Sequencing was done on a sample of CD8+ T cells from PBMCs. The CDR3 region has the DNA TGTGCCAGCAGTTACTCGGACAGGGAGTACACCTTC. It specifies CASSYSDREYTF.